These T cell receptor beta chains were read from a single sample in a study of T cell repertoires and HLA-DP antigens. The method was immunoSEQ multiplex PCR; TCRdb's version includes in-frame clones alone and lacks a portion of them. The table lists around 110,000 clones, almost 95% of them singletons, with less than 0.35% in the top ten. These receptors lack a known antigen. Material for sequencing was CD4+ T cells from PBMCs. Receptors originate from a young woman in good health and CMV-seronegative. Each CDR3 is given with its conserved first and last residue. D genes are given only for firm matches. Not all rows give a size; the values are once, few, many and, for expanded clones, a class.

CDR3 DNA	CDR3 protein	D gene	V gene	J gene	CDR3 length	clone size
TGTGCCAGCAGCCGCGACACGAACACTGAAGCTTTCTTT	CASSRDTNTEAFF	.	TRBV6-5	TRBJ1-1	13	.
TGCGCCAGCAGCACTCAGGGGGCTAATGGCTACACCTTC	CASSTQGANGYTF	TRBD1	TRBV5-1	TRBJ1-2	13	.
TGTGCCAGCAGCTTATCATCGGCCAACGTCCTGACTTTC	CASSLSSANVLTF	.	TRBV7-9	TRBJ2-6	13	.
TGTGCCACCATAGGACAGGGGGCGCTTGAGCAGTACTTC	CATIGQGALEQYF	TRBD1	TRBV2	TRBJ2-7	13	once
TGTGCCATCAGTGAATTAGGCAACACTGAAGCTTTCTTT	CAISELGNTEAFF	.	TRBV10-3	TRBJ1-1	13	.
TGTGCCAGCAGTAGAGACCCTGCAACTAATGAAAAACTGTTTTTT	CASSRDPATNEKLFF	.	TRBV6-5	TRBJ1-4	15	once
TGTGCCAGCAGCCCCGGACAGGCCCCTCCTCAGTACTTC	CASSPGQAPPQYF	TRBD1	TRBV28	TRBJ2-5	13	.
TGTGCCAGCAGTCCCTCGGCAGGTCCCAATGAGCAGTTCTTC	CASSPSAGPNEQFF	.	TRBV28	TRBJ2-1	14	.
TGTGCCAGCAGCTCACCCAACAGTTACTATGGCTACACCTTC	CASSSPNSYYGYTF	.	TRBV7-2	TRBJ1-2	14	.
TGTGCCTGGAGTGCGACTAGCTGGGATGAGCAGTTCTTC	CAWSATSWDEQFF	TRBD2	TRBV30	TRBJ2-1	13	.
TGTGCCATCAGTGCCAGGGATTTTAACTATGGCTACACCTTC	CAISARDFNYGYTF	.	TRBV10-3	TRBJ1-2	14	.
TGTGCCAGCAGCTTAGAGGGTTCCACCGGGGAGCTGTTTTTT	CASSLEGSTGELFF	.	TRBV7-9	TRBJ2-2	14	.
TGTGCCAGCAGCCTACCGGACCAACAGCCCCAGCATTTT	CASSLPDQQPQHF	.	TRBV7-9	TRBJ1-5	13	few
TGTGCCAGCAGCTTGACAGGTGGAAACACCATATATTTT	CASSLTGGNTIYF	.	TRBV5-4	TRBJ1-3	13	.
TGTGCCATCAGACCGGGACTAGCGGGGACATCTTCTAGCACAGATACGCAGTATTTT	CAIRPGLAGTSSSTDTQYF	TRBD2	TRBV10-3	TRBJ2-3	19	.
TGTGCCTGGAGTTCGGGACAAACGCAGTTCTTC	CAWSSGQTQFF	.	TRBV30	TRBJ2-1	11	.
TGTGCCAGCAGCTTTTCCGGACAGACTACAACTAATGAAAAACTGTTTTTT	CASSFSGQTTTNEKLFF	.	TRBV7-9	TRBJ1-4	17	.
TGTGCCAGCAGCTCCCAGGGGGCGAGGACTGAAGCTTTCTTT	CASSSQGARTEAFF	TRBD1	TRBV7-2	TRBJ1-1	14	.
.	CASSSSGRRKYF	.	TRBV28	TRBJ2-7	12	.
TGTGCCAGCTCACCAATTGGGCCCCGAACCGGGGAGCTGTTTTTT	CASSPIGPRTGELFF	.	TRBV18	TRBJ2-2	15	once
TGTGCCAGCAGCCCAGCCTCGAACACCGGGGAGCTGTTTTTT	CASSPASNTGELFF	.	TRBV6-4	TRBJ2-2	14	.
TGCGCCAGCGGCCCGGGTAGCCAACAAGAGACCCAGTACTTC	CASGPGSQQETQYF	.	TRBV5-1	TRBJ2-5	14	.
TGTGCCACAACGACAGGGAATGGCTACACCTTC	CATTTGNGYTF	TRBD1	TRBV10-3	TRBJ1-2	11	.
TGTGCCAGCAGCTACCCGACAGGGGGCGTCGGGACCCAGTACTTC	CASSYPTGGVGTQYF	TRBD1	TRBV7-9	TRBJ2-5	15	.